The 18 T cell receptor beta chains below were found in one sample sequenced in a study of Graves' ophthalmopathy and Graves' hyperthyroidism. Amplification of TCR beta CDR3 regions used RNA transcripts. The authors performed first-round RT-PCR with HTBI primers and then a second-round multiplex PCR. TCRdb fed the multiplex PCR reads into MiXCR, producing one record per CDR3 protein. The table has 350,000 to 400,000 distinct CDR3 sequences, 18% seen once. The sequencing sample was made of peripheral blood. The receptor source for this set is a woman between 18 and 30 years old with Graves' ophthalmopathy.

This clonotype was seen at least ten times. V usage is TRBV20-1 and J usage is TRBJ2-7; 7 positions agree with TRBD2. J lost 5 bases, V lost 4 bases, and 11 bases had no gene match. CDR1 and CDR2 (germline): DFQATT, SNEGSKA (reference sequence). This CDR3 is built from 14 residues. The CDR3 coding sequence is TGCAGTGCTACCCCAATCACTAGCGTCCACGAGCAGTACTTC. Translating it yields CSATPITSVHEQYF.

This clonotype was counted many times. The chain combines TRBV9 with TRBJ2-5; a possible D gene is TRBD1 (7 bases). This CDR3 is 13 amino acids long. CDR1 is SGDLS and CDR2 is YYNGEE in the germline V gene. Trimming pared 3 bases from V and 10 bases from J, leaving 16 bases between. CDR3 bases: TGTGCCAGCAGCGAGCAGGGGGGCGCAGGCCAGTACTTC. Protein sequence: CASSEQGGAGQYF.

The chain employs TRBV7-2 and TRBJ1-4, with unresolved D. In germline, CDR1 is SGHTA, CDR2 FQGNSA. V was cut by 1 base and J by 5 bases, with 8 bases left in between. The CDR3 is 14 residues long. CDR3 in amino acids: CASSLGGQNEKLFF. The CDR3 bases are TGTGCCAGCAGCTTAGGAGGTCAGAATGAAAAACTGTTTTTT.

This clonotype appeared many times. The rearrangement links TRBV7-2 to TRBJ1-5; D not resolved. This CDR3 is 14 amino acids long. Germline V CDR1 and CDR2: SGHTA, FQGNSA. V lost 5 bases, J lost 3 bases, and 11 bases lay in between. CDR3 DNA sequence: TGTGCCAGCAGCCCCGCAGGATCCAATCAGCCCCAGCATTTT. Protein product: CASSPAGSNQPQHF.

V usage is TRBV12-3 or TRBV12-4 and J usage is TRBJ2-5; 7 bases match TRBD2. Trimming at V came to 3 bases and at J to 5 bases, leaving 12 bases not matched to a gene. This CDR3 is 16 amino acids long. DNA of the CDR3: TGTGCCAGCAGTTTCGGCCTAGCGGACTACGTGGAGACCCAGTACTTC. Translation: CASSFGLADYVETQYF.

The CDR3 nucleotides are TGCAGCGTTGAGGTAGGGGGCGCAGGAGGTCCTGGCTACACCTTC. This encodes CSVEVGGAGGPGYTF. The gene calls are TRBV29-1 and TRBJ1-2; TRBD1 matches 7 bases. CDR1 is SQVTM and CDR2 is ANQGSEA in the germline V gene. The CDR3 runs 15 residues. The trim removed 3 bases at V and 7 bases at J, leaving 14 bases unmatched.

This clonotype was seen at least ten times. The chain couples TRBV12-3 or TRBV12-4 to TRBJ2-7; no clear D gene. V was cut by 3 bases and J by 7 bases, with 4 bases left in between. The CDR3 sequence is 10 residues long. CDR3 in DNA: TGTGCCAGCAGTTTGAGAGAGCAGTACTTC. It translates to CASSLREQYF.

This clonotype was detected many times. V gene TRBV6-2 or TRBV6-3 combines with J gene TRBJ2-7, with 12 nucleotides matching TRBD1. The germline CDR1 and CDR2 sequences are MNHEY and SVGEGT. The CDR3 extends over 17 amino acids. Trimming removed 6 bases from V and 2 bases from J; junction bases left unmatched: 11. CDR3 loop: CASSAGTGGPGAYEQYF. Written as DNA, the CDR3 is TGTGCCAGCAGCGCCGGGACAGGGGGCCCTGGCGCCTACGAGCAGTACTTC.

This clonotype has at least ten counts. V usage is TRBV28 and J usage is TRBJ1-1, with a weak D call TRBD1 (6 bases). The germline gives CDR1 MDHEN, CDR2 SYDVKM. The CDR3 is made up of 14 amino acids. Trimming left V 4 bases short and J 3 bases short, with 12 bases between. The CDR3 nucleotides read TGTGCCAGCAGTTCCCGACAGGCTCACACTGAAGCTTTCTTT. Translation gives CASSSRQAHTEAFF.

This clonotype was recorded at least ten times. The V and J genes are TRBV5-1 and TRBJ2-7; D assignment may be TRBD1 or TRBD2 (5 bases each). The CDR3 totals 13 residues. V was clipped by 3 bases and J by 6 bases, with 13 bases between them. Germline CDR1 SGHRS, CDR2 YFSETQ. CDR3 sequence: CASSWDGMSEQYF. The CDR3 region has the DNA TGCGCCAGCAGCTGGGACGGGATGAGCGAGCAGTACTTC.

There are many counts of this clonotype. The rearrangement links TRBV7-2 to TRBJ2-7; D remains unclear. CDR1 is SGHTA, CDR2 FQGNSA, per germline. The CDR3 runs 14 residues. V was trimmed by 5 bases and J by 4 bases, leaving 15 bases between them. The CDR3 spells CASSPRASLYEQYF. Written as DNA, the CDR3 is TGTGCCAGCAGCCCCCGGGCTAGTCTATACGAGCAGTACTTC.

In this sample, this clonotype turned up many times. J is TRBJ2-7 and V is TRBV19; tentative D call: TRBD2 (5 bases). Per germline, CDR1 LNHDA and CDR2 SQIVND (reference sequence). This CDR3 spans 16 amino acids. V was cut by 2 bases and J by 4 bases, with 18 bases left in between. The CDR3 sequence is CASSIKEDLRIYEQYF. CDR3 nucleotide sequence: TGTGCCAGTAGTATAAAGGAGGATTTACGGATTTACGAGCAGTACTTC.

Many counts were recorded for this clonotype. The V gene is TRBV20-1, the J gene TRBJ2-6; no clear D gene. The CDR3 is made up of 15 amino acids. The germline CDR1 and CDR2 sequences are DFQATT and SNEGSKA (reference sequence). The V and J ends lost 5 bases and 3 bases respectively, with 14 bases between them. This CDR3 reads CSAPDPTHGANVLTF. The DNA of the CDR3 is TGCAGTGCTCCGGACCCTACCCATGGGGCCAACGTCCTGACTTTC.

In its sample, this clonotype was seen many times. CDR3 coding DNA: TGTGCCAGCAGTTTGACCGGACAGACCGTCAATCAGCCCCAGCATTTT. Amino acid sequence: CASSLTGQTVNQPQHF. This rearrangement joins TRBV28 to TRBJ1-5; D may be TRBD1 (6 bases). This CDR3 comprises 16 residues. Trimming cost V 3 bases and J 3 bases, with 15 bases left between them. Germline V gene data show CDR1 as MDHEN and CDR2 as SYDVKM. Filled out from reference TRBV28 and TRBJ1-5, the complete variable domain reads DVKVTQSSRYLVKRTGEKVFLECVQDMDHENMFWYRQDPGLGLRLIYFSYDVKMKEKGDIPEGYSVSREKKERFSLILESASTNQTSMYLCASSLTGQTVNQPQHFGDGTRLSIL.

The V call is TRBV6-1, the J call TRBJ2-7; D is possibly TRBD1 (6 bases). V was cut by 5 bases and J by 3 bases, with 11 bases left in between. Per germline, CDR1 MNHNS and CDR2 SASEGT. The CDR3 extends over 13 amino acids. DNA for the CDR3: TGTGCCAGCAGTCCCCGGGACAACTACGAGCAGTACTTC. This translates into CASSPRDNYEQYF.

This clonotype was seen many times. The gene calls are TRBV11-1 and TRBJ2-2, with 13 bases that match TRBD2. CDR1 SGHAT and CDR2 FQDESV come from the germline V gene (reference sequence). V dropped 6 bases and J dropped 8; count of bases not matched to a gene: 18. The CDR3 totals 19 residues. The CDR3 DNA reads as TGTGCCAGCAGACCACCACTCGCAGCACTAGCGGGAGGGCTGGGGGAGCTGTTTTTT. Its protein product is CASRPPLAALAGGLGELFF.

The chain links TRBV29-1 to TRBJ2-6; 11 positions match TRBD2. The CDR3 covers 15 residues. Per germline, CDR1 SQVTM and CDR2 ANQGSEA. Trimming removed 6 bases from V and 4 bases from J; junction bases left unmatched: 5. CDR3 region: CSVSGLAGGANVLTF. DNA for the CDR3: TGCAGCGTCTCAGGACTAGCGGGCGGGGCCAACGTCCTGACTTTC.

The chain employs TRBV28 and TRBJ1-1; the D gene is possibly TRBD1 (6 bases). Trimming left V 6 bases short and J 2 bases short, with 16 bases between. Germline V CDR1 and CDR2: MDHEN, SYDVKM. This CDR3 is 15 amino acids long. The CDR3 here is CASRSDSVRNTEAFF. In DNA, the CDR3 is TGTGCCAGCAGGTCGGACAGCGTCCGAAACACTGAAGCTTTCTTT.